This T cell receptor (beta chain) came from a study of blood T cell repertoires in COVID-19. The CDR3 is 14 amino acids. Trimming cost V 0 bases and J 6 bases, with 10 bases left between them. Germline loops: CDR1 SGHTS, CDR2 YDEGEE. Assay used: immunoSEQ multiplex PCR; TCRdb lists only in-frame clones, some missing. The data contain fewer than 50,000 clones, roughly 84% of them singletons. J is TRBJ1-5 and V is TRBV5-8; perhaps TRBD1 as D (5 bases). The sample was peripheral blood. This sequence was found in a human donor in a cohort sampled during active COVID-19. CDR3 nucleotide sequence: TGTGCCAGCAGCTTGGGCAGGGCGGCTCAGCCCCAGCATTTT. Its translation: CASSLGRAAQPQHF. Combining the CDR3 with reference TRBV5-8 and TRBJ1-5 gives the whole variable domain EAGVTQSPTHLIKTRGQQATLRCSPISGHTSVYWYQQALGLGLQFLLWYDEGEERNRGNFPPRFSGRQFPNYSSELNVNALELEDSALYLCASSLGRAAQPQHFGDGTRLSIL.